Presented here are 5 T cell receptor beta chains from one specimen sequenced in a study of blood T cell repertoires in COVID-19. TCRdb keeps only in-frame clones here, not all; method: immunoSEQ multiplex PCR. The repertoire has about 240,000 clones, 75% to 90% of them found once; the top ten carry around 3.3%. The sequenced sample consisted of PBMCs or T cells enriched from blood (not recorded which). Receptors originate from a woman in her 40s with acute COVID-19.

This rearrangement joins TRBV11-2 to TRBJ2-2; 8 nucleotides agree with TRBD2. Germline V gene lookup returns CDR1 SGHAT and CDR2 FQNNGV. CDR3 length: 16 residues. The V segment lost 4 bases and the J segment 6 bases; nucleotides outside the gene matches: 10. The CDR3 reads CASSSKRGGSAGELFF. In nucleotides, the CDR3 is TGTGCCAGCAGCTCCAAACGCGGGGGGTCGGCCGGGGAGCTGTTTTTT. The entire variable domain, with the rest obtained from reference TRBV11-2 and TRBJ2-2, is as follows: EAGVAQSPRYKIIEKRQSVAFWCNPISGHATLYWYQQILGQGPKLLIQFQNNGVVDDSQLPKDRFSAERLKGVDSTLKIQPAKLEDSAVYLCASSSKRGGSAGELFFGEGSRLTVL.

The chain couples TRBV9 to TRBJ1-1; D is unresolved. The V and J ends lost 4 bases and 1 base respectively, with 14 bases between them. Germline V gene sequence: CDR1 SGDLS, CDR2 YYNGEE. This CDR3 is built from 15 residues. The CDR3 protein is CASSPRGGPNTEAFF. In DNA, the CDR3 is TGTGCCAGCAGCCCCCGTGGAGGGCCGAACACTGAAGCTTTCTTT.

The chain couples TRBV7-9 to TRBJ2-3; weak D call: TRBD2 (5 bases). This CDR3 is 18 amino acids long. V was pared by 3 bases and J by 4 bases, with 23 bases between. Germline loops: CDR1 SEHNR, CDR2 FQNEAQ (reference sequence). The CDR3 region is CASSFFTGRGDASDTQYF. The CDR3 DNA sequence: TGTGCCAGCAGCTTTTTTACCGGTCGGGGAGATGCGTCAGATACGCAGTATTTT.

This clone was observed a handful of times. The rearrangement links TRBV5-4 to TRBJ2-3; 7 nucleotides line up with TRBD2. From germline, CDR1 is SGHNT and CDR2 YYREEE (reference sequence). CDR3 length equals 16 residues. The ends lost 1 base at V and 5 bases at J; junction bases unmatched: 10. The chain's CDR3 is CASSLPPRGEGDTQYF. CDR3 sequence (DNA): TGTGCCAGCAGCTTGCCCCCCCGAGGGGAGGGAGATACGCAGTATTTT.

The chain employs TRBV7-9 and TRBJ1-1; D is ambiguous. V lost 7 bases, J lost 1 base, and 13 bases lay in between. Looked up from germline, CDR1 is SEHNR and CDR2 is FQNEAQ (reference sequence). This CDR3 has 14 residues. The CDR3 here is CASNSEQRNTEAFF. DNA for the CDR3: TGTGCCAGCAACTCAGAACAGAGGAACACTGAAGCTTTCTTT.